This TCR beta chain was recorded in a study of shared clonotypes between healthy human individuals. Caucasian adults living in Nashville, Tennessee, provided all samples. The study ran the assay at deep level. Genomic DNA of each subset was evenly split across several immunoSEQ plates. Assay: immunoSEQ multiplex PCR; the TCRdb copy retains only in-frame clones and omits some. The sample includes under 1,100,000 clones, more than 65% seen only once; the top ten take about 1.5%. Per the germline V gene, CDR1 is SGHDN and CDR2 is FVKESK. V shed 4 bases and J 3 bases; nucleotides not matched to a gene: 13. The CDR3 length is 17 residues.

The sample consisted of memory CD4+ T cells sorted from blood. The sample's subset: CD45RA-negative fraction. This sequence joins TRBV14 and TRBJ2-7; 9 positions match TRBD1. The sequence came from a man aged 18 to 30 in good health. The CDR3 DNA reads TGTGCCAGCAGCCGCGCCCCCCCGGGACAGGGAGTCTACGAGCAGTACTTC. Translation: CASSRAPPGQGVYEQYF.